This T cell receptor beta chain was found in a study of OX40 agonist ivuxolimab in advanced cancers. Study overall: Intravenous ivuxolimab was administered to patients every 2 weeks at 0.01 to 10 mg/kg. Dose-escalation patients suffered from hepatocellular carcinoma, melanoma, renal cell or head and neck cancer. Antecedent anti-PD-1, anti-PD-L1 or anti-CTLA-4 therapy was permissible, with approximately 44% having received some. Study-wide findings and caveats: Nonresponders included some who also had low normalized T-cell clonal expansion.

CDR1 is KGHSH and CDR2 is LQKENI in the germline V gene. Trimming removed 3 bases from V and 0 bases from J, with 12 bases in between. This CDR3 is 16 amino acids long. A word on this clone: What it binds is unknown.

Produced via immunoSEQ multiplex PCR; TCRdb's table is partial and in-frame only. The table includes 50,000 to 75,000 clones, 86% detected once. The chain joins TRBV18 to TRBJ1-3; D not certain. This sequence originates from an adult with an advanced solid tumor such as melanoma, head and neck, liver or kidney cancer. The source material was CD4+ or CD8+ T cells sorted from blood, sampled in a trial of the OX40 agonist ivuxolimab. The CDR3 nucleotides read TGTGCCAGCTCACCTGCCGGGTCAATCTCTGGAAACACCATATATTTT. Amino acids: CASSPAGSISGNTIYF.